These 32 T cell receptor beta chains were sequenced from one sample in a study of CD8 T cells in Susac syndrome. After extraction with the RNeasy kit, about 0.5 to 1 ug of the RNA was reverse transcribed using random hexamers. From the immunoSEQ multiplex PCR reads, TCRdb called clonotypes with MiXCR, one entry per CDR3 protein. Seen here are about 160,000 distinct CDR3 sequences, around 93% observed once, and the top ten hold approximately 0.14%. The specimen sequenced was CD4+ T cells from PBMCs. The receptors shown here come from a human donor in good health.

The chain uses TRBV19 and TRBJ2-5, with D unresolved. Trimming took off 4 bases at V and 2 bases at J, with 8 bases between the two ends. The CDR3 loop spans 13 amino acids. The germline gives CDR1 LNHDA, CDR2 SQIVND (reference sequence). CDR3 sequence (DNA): TGTGCCAGTAGTAGCGGCTTTCAAGAGACCCAGTACTTC. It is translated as CASSSGFQETQYF. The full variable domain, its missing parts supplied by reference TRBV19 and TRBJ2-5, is DGGITQSPKYLFRKEGQNVTLSCEQNLNHDAMYWYRQDPGQGLRLIYYSQIVNDFQKGDIAEGYSVSREKKESFPLTVTSAQKNPTAFYLCASSSGFQETQYFGPGTRLLVL.

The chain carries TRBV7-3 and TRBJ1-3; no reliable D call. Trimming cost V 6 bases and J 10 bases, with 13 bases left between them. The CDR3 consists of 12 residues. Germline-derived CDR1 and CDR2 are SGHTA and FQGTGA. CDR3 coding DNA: TGTGCCAGCAGTGCAACCCACTGGACCATATATTTT. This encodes CASSATHWTIYF.

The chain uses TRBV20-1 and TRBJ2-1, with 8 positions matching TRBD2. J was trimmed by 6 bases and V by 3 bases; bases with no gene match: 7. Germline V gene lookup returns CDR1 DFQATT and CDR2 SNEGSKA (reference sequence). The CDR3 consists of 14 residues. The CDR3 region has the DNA TGCAGTGCTAGGCGGGGGACTAGTGGCAATGAGCAGTTCTTC. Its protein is CSARRGTSGNEQFF.

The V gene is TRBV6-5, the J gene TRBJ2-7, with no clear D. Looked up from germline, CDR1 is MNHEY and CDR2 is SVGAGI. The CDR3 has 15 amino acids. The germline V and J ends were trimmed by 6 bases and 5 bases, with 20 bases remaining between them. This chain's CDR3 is CASSLLSRFRDEQYF. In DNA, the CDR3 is TGTGCCAGCAGCCTTTTGTCCAGGTTTAGGGACGAGCAGTACTTC.

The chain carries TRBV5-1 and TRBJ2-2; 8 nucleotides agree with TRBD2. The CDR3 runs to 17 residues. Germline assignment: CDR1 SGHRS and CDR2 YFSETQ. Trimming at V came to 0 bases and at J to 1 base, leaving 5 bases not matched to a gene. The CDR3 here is CASSLARAGVNTGELFF. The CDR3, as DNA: TGCGCCAGCAGCTTGGCGCGAGCGGGGGTGAACACCGGGGAGCTGTTTTTT.

CDR3 region: CASSPPVGGGSSYNEQFF. DNA for the CDR3: TGTGCCAGCTCACCACCAGTTGGCGGGGGGAGCTCCTACAATGAGCAGTTCTTC. This chain joins TRBV18 and TRBJ2-1; TRBD2 aligns across 8 bases. CDR1 and CDR2 (germline): KGHSH, LQKENI. After removal of 0 bases from V and 0 bases from J, the junction contained 7 bases not matched to a gene. The CDR3 spans 18 residues.

Written as DNA, the CDR3 is TGCGCCAGCAGCCAAGGGGAACGTGACGAGCAGTACTTC. This gives the protein CASSQGERDEQYF. The chain recombines TRBV4-1 with TRBJ2-7; D gene uncertain. V was shortened by 1 base and J by 5 bases, with 9 bases between the two germline ends. The CDR3 has 13 residues. The germline V gene encodes CDR1 MGHRA and CDR2 YSYEKL.

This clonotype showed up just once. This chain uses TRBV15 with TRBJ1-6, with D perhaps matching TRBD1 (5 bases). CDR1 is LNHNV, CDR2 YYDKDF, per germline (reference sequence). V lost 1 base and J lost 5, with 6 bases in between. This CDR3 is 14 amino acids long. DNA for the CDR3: TGTGCCACCAGCAGAGTCAGGGATAATTCACCCCTCCACTTT. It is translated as CATSRVRDNSPLHF.

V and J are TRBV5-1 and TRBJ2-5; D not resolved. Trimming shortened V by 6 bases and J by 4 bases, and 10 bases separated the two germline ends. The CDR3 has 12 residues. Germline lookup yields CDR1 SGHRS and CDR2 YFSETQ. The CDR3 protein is CASTEPGETQYF. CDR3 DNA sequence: TGCGCCAGCACCGAACCCGGAGAGACCCAGTACTTC.

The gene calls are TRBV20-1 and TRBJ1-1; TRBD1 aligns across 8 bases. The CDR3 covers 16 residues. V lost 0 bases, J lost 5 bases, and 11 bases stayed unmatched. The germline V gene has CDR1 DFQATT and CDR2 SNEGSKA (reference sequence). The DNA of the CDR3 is TGCAGTGCTAGAGATTACCAGGGGGCGCCGGGGACTGAAGCTTTCTTT. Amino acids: CSARDYQGAPGTEAFF.

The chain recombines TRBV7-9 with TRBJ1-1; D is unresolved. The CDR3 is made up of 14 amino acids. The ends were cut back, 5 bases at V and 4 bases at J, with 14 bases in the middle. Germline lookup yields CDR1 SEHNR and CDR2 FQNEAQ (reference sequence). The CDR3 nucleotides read TGTGCCAGCAGCCCGCGTCGGGGTGGCACTGAAGCTTTCTTT. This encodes CASSPRRGGTEAFF. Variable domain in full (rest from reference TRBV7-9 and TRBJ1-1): DTGVSQNPRHKITKRGQNVTFRCDPISEHNRLYWYRQTLGQGPEFLTYFQNEAQLEKSRLLSDRFSAERPKGSFSTLEIQRTEQGDSAMYLCASSPRRGGTEAFFGQGTRLTVV.

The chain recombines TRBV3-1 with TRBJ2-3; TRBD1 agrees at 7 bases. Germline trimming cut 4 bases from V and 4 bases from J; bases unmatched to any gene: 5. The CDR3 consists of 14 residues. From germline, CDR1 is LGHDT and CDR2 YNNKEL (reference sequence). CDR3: CASSPSTGPDTQYF. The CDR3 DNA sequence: TGTGCCAGCAGCCCTTCGACAGGGCCAGATACGCAGTATTTT.

The CDR3 DNA reads TGCAGCGTGGGAGGACAGGGGGCTGGAGATACGCAGTATTTT. Translated: CSVGGQGAGDTQYF. This chain uses TRBV29-1 with TRBJ2-3; 11 positions agree with TRBD1. After removal of 6 bases from V and 5 bases from J, the junction contained 7 bases not matched to a gene. The germline CDR1 and CDR2 sequences are SQVTM and ANQGSEA. The CDR3 runs 14 residues.

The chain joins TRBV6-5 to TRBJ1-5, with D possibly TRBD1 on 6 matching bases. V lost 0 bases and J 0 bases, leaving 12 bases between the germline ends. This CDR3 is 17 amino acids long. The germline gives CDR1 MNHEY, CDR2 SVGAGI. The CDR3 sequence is CASSYSSGEISNQPQHF. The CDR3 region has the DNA TGTGCCAGCAGTTACTCGTCAGGGGAGATTAGCAATCAGCCCCAGCATTTT.

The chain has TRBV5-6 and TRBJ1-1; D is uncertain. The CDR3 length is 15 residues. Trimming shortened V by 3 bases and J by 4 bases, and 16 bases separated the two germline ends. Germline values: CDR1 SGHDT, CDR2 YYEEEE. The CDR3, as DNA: TGTGCCAGCAGCTCACCGTGGACTCTCGGCACTGAAGCTTTCTTT. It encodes CASSSPWTLGTEAFF.

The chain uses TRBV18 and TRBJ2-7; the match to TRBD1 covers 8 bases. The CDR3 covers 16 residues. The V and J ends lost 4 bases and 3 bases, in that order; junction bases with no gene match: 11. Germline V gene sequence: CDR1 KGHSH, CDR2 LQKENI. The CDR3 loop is CASSLGSPTGGYEQYF. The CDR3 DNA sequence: TGTGCCAGCTCACTCGGGTCACCAACAGGGGGCTACGAGCAGTACTTC.

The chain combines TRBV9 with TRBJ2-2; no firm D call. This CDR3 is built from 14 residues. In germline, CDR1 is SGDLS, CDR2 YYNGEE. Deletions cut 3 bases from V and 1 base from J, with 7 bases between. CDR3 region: CASSDAWNTGELFF. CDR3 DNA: TGTGCCAGCAGCGACGCTTGGAACACCGGGGAGCTGTTTTTT. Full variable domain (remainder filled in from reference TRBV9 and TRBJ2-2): DSGVTQTPKHLITATGQRVTLRCSPRSGDLSVYWYQQSLDQGLQFLIQYYNGEERAKGNILERFSAQQFPDLHSELNLSSLELGDSALYFCASSDAWNTGELFFGEGSRLTVL.

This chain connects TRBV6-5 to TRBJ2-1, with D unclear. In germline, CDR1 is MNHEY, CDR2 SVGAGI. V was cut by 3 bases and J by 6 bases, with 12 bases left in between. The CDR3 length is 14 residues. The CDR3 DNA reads TGTGCCAGCAGTTATCCGGGTAATTCCAATGAGCAGTTCTTC. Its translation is CASSYPGNSNEQFF.

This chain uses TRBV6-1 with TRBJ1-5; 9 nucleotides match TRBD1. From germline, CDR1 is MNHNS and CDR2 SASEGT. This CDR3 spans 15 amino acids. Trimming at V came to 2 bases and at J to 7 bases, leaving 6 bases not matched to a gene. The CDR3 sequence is CASSETGGGGQPQHF. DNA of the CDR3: TGTGCCAGCAGTGAAACAGGGGGCGGGGGGCAGCCCCAGCATTTT.

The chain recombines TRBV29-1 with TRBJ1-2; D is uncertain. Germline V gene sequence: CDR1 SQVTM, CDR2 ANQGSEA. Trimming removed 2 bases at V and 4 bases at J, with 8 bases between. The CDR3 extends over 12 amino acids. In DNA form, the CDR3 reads TGCAGCGTTGAATCAGACCTCTATGGCTACACCTTC. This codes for CSVESDLYGYTF. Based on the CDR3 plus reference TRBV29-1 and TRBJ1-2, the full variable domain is SAVISQKPSRDICQRGTSLTIQCQVDSQVTMMFWYRQQPGQSLTLIATANQGSEATYESGFVIDKFPISRPNLTFSTLTVSNMSPEDSSIYLCSVESDLYGYTFGSGTRLTVV.

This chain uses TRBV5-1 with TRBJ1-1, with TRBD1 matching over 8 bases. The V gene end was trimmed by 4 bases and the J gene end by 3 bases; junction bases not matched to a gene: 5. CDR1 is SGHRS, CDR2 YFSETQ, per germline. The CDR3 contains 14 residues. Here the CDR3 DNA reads TGCGCCAGCAGCAAACAGGGGGAAGACACTGAAGCTTTCTTT. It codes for CASSKQGEDTEAFF.

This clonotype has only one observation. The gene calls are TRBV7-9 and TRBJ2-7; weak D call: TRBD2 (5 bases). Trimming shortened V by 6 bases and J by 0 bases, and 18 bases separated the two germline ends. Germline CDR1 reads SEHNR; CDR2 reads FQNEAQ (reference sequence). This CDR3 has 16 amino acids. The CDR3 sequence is CASSPLNSAVSYEQYF. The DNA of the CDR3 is TGTGCCAGCAGTCCACTAAATAGCGCCGTCTCCTACGAGCAGTACTTC.

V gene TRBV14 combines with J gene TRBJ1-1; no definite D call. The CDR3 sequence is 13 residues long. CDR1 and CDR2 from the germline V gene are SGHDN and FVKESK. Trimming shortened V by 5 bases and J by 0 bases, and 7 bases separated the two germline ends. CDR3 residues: CASSFQVNTEAFF. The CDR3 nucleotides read TGTGCCAGCAGCTTCCAAGTGAACACTGAAGCTTTCTTT.

This CDR3 reads CASSDRGTRGNTEAFF. The CDR3 DNA reads as TGTGCCAGTAGTGACAGGGGGACCCGGGGGAACACTGAAGCTTTCTTT. The genes are TRBV19 and TRBJ1-1; 9 bases align to TRBD1. V lost 5 bases to trimming and J lost 1 base; unmatched junction nucleotides: 8. Germline V gene data show CDR1 as LNHDA and CDR2 as SQIVND (reference sequence). The CDR3 sequence is 16 residues long.

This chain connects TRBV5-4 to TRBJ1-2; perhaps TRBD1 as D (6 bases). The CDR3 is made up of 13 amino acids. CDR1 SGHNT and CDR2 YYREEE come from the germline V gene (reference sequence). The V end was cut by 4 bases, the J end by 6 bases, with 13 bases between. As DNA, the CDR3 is TGTGCCAGCAGCCGTGACAGGCTCCATGGCTACACCTTC. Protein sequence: CASSRDRLHGYTF. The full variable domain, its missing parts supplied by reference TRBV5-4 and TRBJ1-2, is ETGVTQSPTHLIKTRGQQVTLRCSSQSGHNTVSWYQQALGQGPQFIFQYYREEENGRGNFPPRFSGLQFPNYSSELNVNALELDDSALYLCASSRDRLHGYTFGSGTRLTVV.

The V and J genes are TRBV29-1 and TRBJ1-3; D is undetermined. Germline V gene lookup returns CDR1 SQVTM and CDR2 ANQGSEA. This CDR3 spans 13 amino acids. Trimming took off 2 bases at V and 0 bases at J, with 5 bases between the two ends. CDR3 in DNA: TGCAGCGTTGAACTCGCCTCTGGAAACACCATATATTTT. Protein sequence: CSVELASGNTIYF.

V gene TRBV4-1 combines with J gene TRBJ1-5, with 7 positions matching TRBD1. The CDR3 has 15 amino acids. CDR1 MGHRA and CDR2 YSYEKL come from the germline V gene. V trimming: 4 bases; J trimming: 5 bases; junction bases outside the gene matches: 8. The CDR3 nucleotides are TGCGCCAGCAGCCGAGGACAGGCGGATTATCAGCCCCAGCATTTT. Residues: CASSRGQADYQPQHF.

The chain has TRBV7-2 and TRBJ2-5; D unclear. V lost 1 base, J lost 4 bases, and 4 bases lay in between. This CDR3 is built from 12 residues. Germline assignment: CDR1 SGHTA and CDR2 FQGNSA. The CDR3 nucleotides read TGTGCCAGCAGCTTAGGACCAGAGACCCAGTACTTC. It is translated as CASSLGPETQYF.

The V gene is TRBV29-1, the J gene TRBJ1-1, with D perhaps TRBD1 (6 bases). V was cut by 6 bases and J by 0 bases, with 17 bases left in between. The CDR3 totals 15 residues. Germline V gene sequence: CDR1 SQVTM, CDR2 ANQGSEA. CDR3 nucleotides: TGCAGCGTACCGGGGGGGGCCTCGATGAACACTGAAGCTTTCTTT. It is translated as CSVPGGASMNTEAFF.

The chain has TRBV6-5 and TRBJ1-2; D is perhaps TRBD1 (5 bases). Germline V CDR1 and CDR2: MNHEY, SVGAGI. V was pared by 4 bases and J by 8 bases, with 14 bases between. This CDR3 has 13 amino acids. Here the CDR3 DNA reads TGTGCCAGCAGTTCCCCGGGGTCAGGGGGCTACACCTTC. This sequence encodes CASSSPGSGGYTF.

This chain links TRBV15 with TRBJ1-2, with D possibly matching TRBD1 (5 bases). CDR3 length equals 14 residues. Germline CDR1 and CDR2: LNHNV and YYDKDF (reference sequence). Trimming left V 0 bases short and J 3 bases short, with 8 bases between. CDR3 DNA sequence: TGTGCCACCAGCAGAGATCGGGGGGACTATGGCTACACCTTC. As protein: CATSRDRGDYGYTF.

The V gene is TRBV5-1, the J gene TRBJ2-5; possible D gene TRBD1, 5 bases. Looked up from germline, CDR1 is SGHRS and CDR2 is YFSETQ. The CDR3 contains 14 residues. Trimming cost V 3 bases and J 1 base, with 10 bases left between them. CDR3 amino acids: CASSSQGIQETQYF. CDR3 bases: TGCGCCAGCAGCTCGCAGGGAATCCAAGAGACCCAGTACTTC.